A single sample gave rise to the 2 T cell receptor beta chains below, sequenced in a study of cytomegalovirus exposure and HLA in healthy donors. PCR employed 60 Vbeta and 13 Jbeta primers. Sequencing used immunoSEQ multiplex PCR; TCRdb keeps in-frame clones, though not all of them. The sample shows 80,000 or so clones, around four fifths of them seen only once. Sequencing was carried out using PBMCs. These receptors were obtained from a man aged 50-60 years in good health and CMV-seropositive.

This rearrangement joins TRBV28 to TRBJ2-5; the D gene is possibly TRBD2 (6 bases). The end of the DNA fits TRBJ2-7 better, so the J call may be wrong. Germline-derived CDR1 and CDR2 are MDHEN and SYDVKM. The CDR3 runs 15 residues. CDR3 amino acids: CATARGGTRFNEQYF. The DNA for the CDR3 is TGTGCCACCGCCCGGGGCGGGACGCGATTTAACGAGCAGTACTTC.

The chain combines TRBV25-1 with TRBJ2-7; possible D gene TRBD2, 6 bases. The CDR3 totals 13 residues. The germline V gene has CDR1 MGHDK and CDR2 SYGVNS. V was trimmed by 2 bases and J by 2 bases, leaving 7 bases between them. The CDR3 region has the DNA TGTGCCAGCAGTGAAGGGGAGGCCTACGAGCAGTACTTC. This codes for CASSEGEAYEQYF.